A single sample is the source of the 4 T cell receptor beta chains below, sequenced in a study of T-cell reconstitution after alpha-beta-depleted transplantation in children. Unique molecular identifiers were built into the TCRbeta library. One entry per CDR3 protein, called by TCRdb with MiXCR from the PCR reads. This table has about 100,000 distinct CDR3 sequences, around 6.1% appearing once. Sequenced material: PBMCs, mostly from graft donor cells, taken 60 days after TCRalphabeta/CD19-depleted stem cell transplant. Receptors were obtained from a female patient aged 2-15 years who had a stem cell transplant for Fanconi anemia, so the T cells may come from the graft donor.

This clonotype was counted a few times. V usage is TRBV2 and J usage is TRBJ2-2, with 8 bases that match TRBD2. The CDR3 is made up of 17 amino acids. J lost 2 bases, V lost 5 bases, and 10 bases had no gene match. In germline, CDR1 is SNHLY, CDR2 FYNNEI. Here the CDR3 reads CASSIRNGGANTGELFF. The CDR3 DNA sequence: TGTGCCAGCAGTATTCGCAACGGGGGGGCCAACACCGGGGAGCTGTTTTTT.

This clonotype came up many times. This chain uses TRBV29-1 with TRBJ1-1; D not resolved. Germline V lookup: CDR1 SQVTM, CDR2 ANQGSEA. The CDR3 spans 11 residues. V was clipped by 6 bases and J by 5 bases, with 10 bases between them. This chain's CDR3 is CSVGLTTEAFF. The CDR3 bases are TGCAGCGTCGGATTAACAACTGAAGCTTTCTTT.

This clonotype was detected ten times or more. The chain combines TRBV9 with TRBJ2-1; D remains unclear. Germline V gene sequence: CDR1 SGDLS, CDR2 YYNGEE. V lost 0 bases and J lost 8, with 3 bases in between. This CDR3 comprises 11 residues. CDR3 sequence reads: CASSVGHEQFF. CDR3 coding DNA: TGTGCCAGCAGCGTAGGTCATGAGCAGTTCTTC.

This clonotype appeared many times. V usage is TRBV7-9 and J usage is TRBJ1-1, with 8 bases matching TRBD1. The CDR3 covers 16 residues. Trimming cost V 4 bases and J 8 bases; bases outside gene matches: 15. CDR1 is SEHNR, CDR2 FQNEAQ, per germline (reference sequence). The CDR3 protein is CASSWLMGQGAWEAFF. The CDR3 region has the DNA TGTGCCAGCAGCTGGTTAATGGGGCAGGGGGCCTGGGAAGCTTTCTTT.